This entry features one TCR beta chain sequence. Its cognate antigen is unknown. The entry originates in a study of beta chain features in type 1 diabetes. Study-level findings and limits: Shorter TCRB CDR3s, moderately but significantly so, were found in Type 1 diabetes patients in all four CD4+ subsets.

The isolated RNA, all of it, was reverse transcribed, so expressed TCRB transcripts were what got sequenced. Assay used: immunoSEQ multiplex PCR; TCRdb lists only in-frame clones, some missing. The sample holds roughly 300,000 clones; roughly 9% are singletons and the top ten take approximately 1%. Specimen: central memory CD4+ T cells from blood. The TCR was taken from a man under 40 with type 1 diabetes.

CDR3 nucleotides: TGTGCCAGCAGCTCGGGACTCAAGCAGTTCTTC. As protein: CASSSGLKQFF. The chain couples TRBV7-2 to TRBJ2-1; D is possibly TRBD2 (6 bases). V gave up 4 bases and J gave up 11 bases, with 9 bases separating them. The germline gives CDR1 SGHTA, CDR2 FQGNSA. This CDR3 is 11 amino acids long.